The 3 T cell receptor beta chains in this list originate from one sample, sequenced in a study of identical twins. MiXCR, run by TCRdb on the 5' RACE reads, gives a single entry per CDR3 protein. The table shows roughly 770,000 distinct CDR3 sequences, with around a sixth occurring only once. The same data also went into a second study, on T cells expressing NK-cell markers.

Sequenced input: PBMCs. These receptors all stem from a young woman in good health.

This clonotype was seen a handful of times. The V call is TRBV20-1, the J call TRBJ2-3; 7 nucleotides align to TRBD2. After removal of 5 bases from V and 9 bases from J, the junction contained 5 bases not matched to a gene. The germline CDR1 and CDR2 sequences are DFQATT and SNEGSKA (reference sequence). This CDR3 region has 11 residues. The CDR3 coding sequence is TGCAGTGCTCGGGACTACCTAACGCAGTATTTT. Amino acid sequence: CSARDYLTQYF.

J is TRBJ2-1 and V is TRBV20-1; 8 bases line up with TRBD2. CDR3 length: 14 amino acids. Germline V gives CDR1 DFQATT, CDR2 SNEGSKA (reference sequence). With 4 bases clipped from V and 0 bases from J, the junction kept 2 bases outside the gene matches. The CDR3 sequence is CSATAGGSYNEQFF. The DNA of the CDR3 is TGCAGTGCTACCGCGGGAGGCTCCTACAATGAGCAGTTCTTC.

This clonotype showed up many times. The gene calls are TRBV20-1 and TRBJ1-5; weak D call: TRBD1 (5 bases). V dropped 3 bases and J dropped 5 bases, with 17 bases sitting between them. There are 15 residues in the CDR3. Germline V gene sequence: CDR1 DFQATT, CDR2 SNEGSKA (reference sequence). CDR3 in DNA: TGCAGTGCTAGCGGATTGGGGGGTCCACATCAGCCCCAGCATTTT. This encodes CSASGLGGPHQPQHF.